This entry lists 7 T cell receptor beta chains sequenced from one sample in a study of blood T cells in healthy people across ages. It was with a sample-barcoded 5' primer and a J-beta primer mix that a second PCR of roughly 7 to 11 cycles was run. TCRdb reanalysed the 5' RACE reads using MiXCR and keeps one entry per CDR3 protein. The repertoire holds more than 750,000 distinct CDR3 sequences, with about 29% as singletons. These data were also filed under a second study, of T cells of mothers and their children.

Material for sequencing was blood. The receptors originated from a middle-aged woman in good health.

This clonotype was recorded at least ten times. V usage is TRBV28 and J usage is TRBJ1-2; 7 positions match TRBD1. The J segment lost 7 bases and the V segment lost 7 bases, leaving 15 bases of the junction unmatched. The germline gives CDR1 MDHEN, CDR2 SYDVKM. The CDR3 loop spans 15 amino acids. The CDR3 DNA reads TGTGCCAGCAAGGCTCGGACAGGTTGGACGGGTGGCTACACCTTC. Protein sequence: CASKARTGWTGGYTF.

Comment on this clonotype: Since a much larger clone is just one base distant, this may be a read error. The chain carries TRBV12-3 or TRBV12-4 and TRBJ2-3, with D perhaps matching TRBD2 (5 bases). CDR3 length: 15 amino acids. CDR3 nucleotide sequence: TGTGCCAGCAGTTTAGAAGCGGCAAGCACAGATGCGCAGTATTTT. Amino acid sequence: CASSLEAASTDAQYF.

A few counts support this clonotype. This chain uses TRBV29-1 with TRBJ2-3, with TRBD2 identical over 13 bases. Looked up from germline, CDR1 is SQVTM and CDR2 is ANQGSEA. There are 15 residues in the CDR3. Trimming took 6 bases from V and 1 from J; bases not matched to a gene: 4. In DNA, the CDR3 is TGCAGCGTAGACGGACTAGCGGGGGGCACAGATACGCAGTATTTT. It is translated as CSVDGLAGGTDTQYF.

This clonotype has a count of ten or more. The chain is built from TRBV24-1 and TRBJ2-1, with a weak D call TRBD2 (6 bases). The length of the CDR3 is 16 residues. V lost 0 bases to trimming and J lost 3 bases, with 11 bases between them. Germline-derived CDR1 and CDR2 are KGHDR and SFDVKD. CDR3 in DNA: TGTGCCACCAGTGATTTGTTAGCGGCGAACTACAATGAGCAGTTCTTC. Its protein product is CATSDLLAANYNEQFF.

This clonotype was seen ten or more times. The gene calls are TRBV7-2 and TRBJ2-7; 7 bases map to TRBD1. This CDR3 has 15 residues. CDR1 and CDR2 from the germline V gene are SGHTA and FQGNSA. V shed 1 base, J shed 9 bases, and the junction held 12 bases outside the gene matches. This chain's CDR3 is CASSLEGQIPSGQYF. The CDR3 DNA follows: TGTGCCAGCAGCTTAGAGGGACAGATTCCCTCGGGGCAGTACTTC.

This CDR3 is CSASNRVLSYEQYF. The CDR3 DNA sequence: TGCAGTGCTTCAAATCGCGTCTTATCCTACGAGCAGTACTTC. The chain employs TRBV20-1 and TRBJ2-7; no clear D. The CDR3 is 14 residues long. V lost 5 bases, J lost 1 base, and 15 bases lay in between. Germline loops: CDR1 DFQATT, CDR2 SNEGSKA (reference sequence).

The V gene is TRBV5-1, the J gene TRBJ2-5; 8 bases agree with TRBD2. V was clipped by 4 bases and J by 1 base; unmatched bases: 3. This CDR3 comprises 14 residues. Germline V gene lookup returns CDR1 SGHRS and CDR2 YFSETQ. CDR3 sequence (DNA): TGCGCCAGCAGCCTGGGACTAGTCCAAGAGACCCAGTACTTC. It codes for CASSLGLVQETQYF.